This T cell receptor (beta chain) comes out of a study of T cells expressing NK-cell markers. TCRdb re-called the 5' RACE reads; every CDR3 protein appears as one record, without DNA. The specimen's table records under 200,000 distinct CDR3 sequences. Source material: blood T cells: a sorted CD56 or NKG2C T cell subset, CD4+ or CD8+ T cells, or bulk PBMC T cells (not recorded which). The sequence came from a woman aged 18 to 69 in good health.

The CDR3 sequence is CASRAGGRNSPLHF. This chain links TRBV12-3 or TRBV12-4 with TRBJ1-6; TCRdb returns TRBD1, unconfirmable since there is no DNA. The CDR3 is 14 amino acids.